These 20 T cell receptor beta chains came from one sample sequenced in a study of identical twins' blood T cells. MiXCR, applied by TCRdb to the 5' RACE reads, yields one record per CDR3 protein. This table has 350,000 to 400,000 distinct CDR3 sequences, roughly 27% appearing once. The material sequenced was PBMCs. Receptor source: a woman between 18 and 50 years old in good health.

V usage is TRBV15 and J usage is TRBJ1-1; 7 bases align to TRBD1. CDR3 length equals 14 residues. Germline V gives CDR1 LNHNV, CDR2 YYDKDF (reference sequence). Germline trimming cut 3 bases from V and 10 bases from J; bases unmatched to any gene: 11. In DNA form, the CDR3 reads TGTGCCACCAGCAGGACAGGGTCCGGACAAGGAGCTTTCTTT. Protein sequence: CATSRTGSGQGAFF.

This clonotype was detected a few times. This chain joins TRBV20-1 and TRBJ2-1; TRBD2 matches 8 bases. CDR3 length: 13 amino acids. Germline loops: CDR1 DFQATT, CDR2 SNEGSKA (reference sequence). J gave up 10 bases and V 0 bases, and 5 bases lay outside the gene matches. CDR3 protein: CSARDLTSGEQFF. The CDR3 DNA sequence: TGCAGTGCTAGAGACCTAACTAGCGGAGAGCAGTTCTTC.

As to this clonotype: The junction differs from germline at one of its ends, possibly a read error. CDR3 in DNA: TGTGCCGGCAGCCGAGGGGAGTTTTTGAACACCGGGGAGCTGTTTTTT. Protein product: CAGSRGEFLNTGELFF. The V gene is TRBV11-2, the J gene TRBJ2-2; D might be TRBD1 or TRBD2, each matching 5 bases. This CDR3 is 16 amino acids long. The germline V gene has CDR1 SGHAT and CDR2 FQNNGV.

This clonotype was found once. The chain has TRBV19 and TRBJ1-5, with D hard to call. Deletions cut 1 base from V and 4 bases from J, with 11 bases between. Germline V gene data show CDR1 as LNHDA and CDR2 as SQIVND (reference sequence). The CDR3 sequence is 15 residues long. The CDR3: CASSIAPPSNQPQHF. CDR3 in DNA: TGTGCCAGTAGTATAGCCCCACCTTCTAATCAGCCCCAGCATTTT.

The table lists this clonotype with a few counts. The rearrangement joins TRBV19 to TRBJ2-1, with D uncertain. CDR1 and CDR2 (germline): LNHDA, SQIVND (reference sequence). The CDR3 contains 15 residues. V was trimmed by 6 bases and J by 8 bases, leaving 20 bases between them. The DNA for the CDR3 is TGTGCCAGTAGGGAATTCGTGCAAGCGAGCGATGAGCAGTTCTTC. Amino acid sequence: CASREFVQASDEQFF.

The J gene is TRBJ2-1, the V gene TRBV7-7, with TRBD2 identical over 12 bases. Germline V gene lookup returns CDR1 SSHAT and CDR2 FNYEAQ (reference sequence). V gave up 5 bases and J gave up 6 bases; unmatched junction bases: 5. The CDR3 covers 15 residues. The CDR3 nucleotides are TGTGCCAGCAGCCCGACTAGCGGGAGAAGCAATGAGCAGTTCTTC. Translation gives CASSPTSGRSNEQFF.

The rearrangement uses TRBV25-1 and TRBJ2-2, with 10 bases matching TRBD1. The germline gives CDR1 MGHDK, CDR2 SYGVNS. V was pared by 6 bases and J by 6 bases, with 7 bases of the junction left unmatched. The CDR3 extends over 15 amino acids. CDR3 DNA sequence: TGTGCCAGCAGCCGACAGGGGGCTATCGCCGGGGAGCTGTTTTTT. As protein: CASSRQGAIAGELFF.

This sequence joins TRBV6-2 or TRBV6-3 and TRBJ2-2, with 7 bases identical to TRBD2. CDR1 MNHEY and CDR2 SVGEGT come from the germline V gene. There are 16 residues in the CDR3. The V gene end was trimmed by 3 bases and the J gene end by 5 bases; junction bases not matched to a gene: 9. The CDR3 is CASSYNGGSGTGELFF. The CDR3 DNA reads TGTGCCAGCAGTTATAATGGCGGGAGCGGAACCGGGGAGCTGTTTTTT.

This chain links TRBV12-3 or TRBV12-4 with TRBJ1-2, with D uncertain. The V gene lost 4 bases and the J gene lost 5 bases, with 11 bases spanning the gap. The CDR3 is 13 residues long. The DNA of the CDR3 is TGTGCCAGCAGTTCCTATGACCGATATGGCTACACCTTC. Translated, it gives CASSSYDRYGYTF.

This clonotype was counted only a few times. The CDR3 sequence is CATLANSGNTIYF. The CDR3 bases are TGTGCCACCCTCGCAAACTCTGGAAACACCATATATTTT. V and J are TRBV10-3 and TRBJ1-3; no clear D. The CDR3 runs 13 residues. V was trimmed by 10 bases and J by 0 bases, leaving 10 bases between them. The V gene's germline CDR1 is ENHRY and CDR2 SYGVKD.

The chain joins TRBV5-1 to TRBJ1-1, with TRBD1 identical over 8 bases. Germline lookup yields CDR1 SGHRS and CDR2 YFSETQ. V shed 0 bases, J shed 3 bases, and the junction held 7 bases outside the gene matches. The CDR3 is 16 amino acids. In DNA, the CDR3 is TGCGCCAGCAGCTTGGATCCAGGGGGCATGGACACTGAAGCTTTCTTT. This encodes CASSLDPGGMDTEAFF.

This clonotype was detected many times. The chain uses TRBV29-1 and TRBJ2-3, with D unresolved. V lost 4 bases and J lost 5, with 10 bases in between. The CDR3 contains 12 residues. CDR1 is SQVTM, CDR2 ANQGSEA, per germline. The CDR3 sequence is CSVVLDRDTQYF. The CDR3 DNA sequence: TGCAGCGTTGTTTTGGATAGAGATACGCAGTATTTT.

V and J are TRBV15 and TRBJ2-3; no clear D. This CDR3 is 13 amino acids long. The V end lost 0 bases, the J end lost 6 bases, and 7 bases lay between the germline ends. Looked up from germline, CDR1 is LNHNV and CDR2 is YYDKDF (reference sequence). The CDR3 DNA reads TGTGCCACCAGCAGAGATCTAGTGGATACGCAGTATTTT. This translates into CATSRDLVDTQYF.

The chain carries TRBV5-8 and TRBJ1-5; perhaps TRBD1 as D (6 bases). The ends were cut back, 4 bases at V and 0 bases at J, with 14 bases in the middle. This CDR3 comprises 16 residues. Germline-derived CDR1 and CDR2 are SGHTS and YDEGEE. CDR3 region: CASSIWTASSNQPQHF. The CDR3 DNA follows: TGTGCCAGCAGCATATGGACAGCTAGTAGCAATCAGCCCCAGCATTTT.

This clonotype was picked up many times. The chain has TRBV6-5 and TRBJ1-2; 9 nucleotides agree with TRBD1. Germline V lookup: CDR1 MNHEY, CDR2 SVGAGI. V lost 4 bases to trimming and J lost 8 bases; unmatched junction nucleotides: 5. There are 13 residues in the CDR3. The CDR3 loop is CASSSGTGRGYTF. CDR3 bases: TGTGCCAGCAGTTCTGGGACAGGGAGAGGCTACACCTTC.

Only one count was recorded for this clonotype. The J gene is TRBJ1-4, the V gene TRBV20-1; tentatively, D is TRBD1 (5 bases). From germline, CDR1 is DFQATT and CDR2 SNEGSKA (reference sequence). V was trimmed by 3 bases and J by 8 bases, leaving 13 bases between them. The CDR3 length is 13 residues. CDR3 region: CSARYGASEKLFF. CDR3 sequence (DNA): TGCAGTGCTAGGTACGGGGCTAGCGAAAAACTGTTTTTT.

The rearrangement joins TRBV20-1 to TRBJ2-2; 8 bases agree with TRBD2. V lost 1 base and J lost 0; bases outside the gene matches: 1. This CDR3 has 15 amino acids. Germline assignment: CDR1 DFQATT and CDR2 SNEGSKA (reference sequence). This CDR3 is CSARVAGPNTGELFF. The CDR3 DNA is TGCAGTGCTAGAGTAGCGGGGCCGAACACCGGGGAGCTGTTTTTT.

This clonotype was seen more than once but under ten times. This chain connects TRBV6-2 or TRBV6-3 to TRBJ2-1, with no clear D. With 8 bases removed from V and 12 bases from J, the gap between germline ends came to 11 bases. The CDR3 is made up of 10 amino acids. Germline CDR1 is MNHEY and CDR2 is SVGEGT. The CDR3 here is CASALPPQFF. CDR3 coding DNA: TGTGCCAGCGCACTCCCGCCGCAGTTCTTC.

With respect to this clonotype: One base away lies a much larger clone, so this may be a sequencing read error. The V gene is TRBV29-1, the J gene TRBJ1-1; D possibly corresponds to TRBD1 (5 bases). The ends were cut back, 5 bases at V and 13 bases at J, with 20 bases in the middle. The CDR3 is 12 amino acids. Looked up from germline, CDR1 is SQVTM and CDR2 is ANQGSEA. The CDR3 reads CSVWGSSRDVFF. The CDR3 region has the DNA TGCAGCGTTTGGGGTTCGTCCAGGGATGTTTTCTTT.

The sample holds a few counts of this clonotype. V and J are TRBV9 and TRBJ2-7; a weak D match, TRBD2 (5 bases). The germline CDR1 and CDR2 sequences are SGDLS and YYNGEE. Between the trimmed V and J ends, which lost 2 bases and 1 base, there was a span of 16 bases. This CDR3 contains 16 residues. CDR3 residues: CASSVPSTNTSYEQYF. The CDR3 DNA is TGTGCCAGCAGCGTCCCGTCGACTAACACGTCCTACGAGCAGTACTTC.